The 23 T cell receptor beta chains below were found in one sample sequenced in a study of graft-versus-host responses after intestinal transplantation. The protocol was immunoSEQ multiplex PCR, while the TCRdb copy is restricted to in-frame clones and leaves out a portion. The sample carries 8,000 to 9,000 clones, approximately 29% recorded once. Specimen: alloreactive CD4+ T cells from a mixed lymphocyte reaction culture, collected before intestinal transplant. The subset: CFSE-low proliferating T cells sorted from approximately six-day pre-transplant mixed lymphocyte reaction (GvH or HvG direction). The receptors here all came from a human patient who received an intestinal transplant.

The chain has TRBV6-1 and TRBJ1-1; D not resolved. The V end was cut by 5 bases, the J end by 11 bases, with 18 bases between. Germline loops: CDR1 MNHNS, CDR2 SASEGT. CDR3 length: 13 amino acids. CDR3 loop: CASSSSGELWAFF. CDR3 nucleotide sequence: TGTGCCAGCAGTTCAAGCGGGGAGCTTTGGGCTTTCTTT.

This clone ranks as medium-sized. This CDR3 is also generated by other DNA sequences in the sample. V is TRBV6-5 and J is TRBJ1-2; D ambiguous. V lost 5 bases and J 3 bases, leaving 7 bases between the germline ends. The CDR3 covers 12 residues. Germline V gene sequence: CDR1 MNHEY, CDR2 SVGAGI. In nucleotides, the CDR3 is TGTGCCAGCAGTAGAGGATACTATGGCTACACCTTC. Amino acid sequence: CASSRGYYGYTF.

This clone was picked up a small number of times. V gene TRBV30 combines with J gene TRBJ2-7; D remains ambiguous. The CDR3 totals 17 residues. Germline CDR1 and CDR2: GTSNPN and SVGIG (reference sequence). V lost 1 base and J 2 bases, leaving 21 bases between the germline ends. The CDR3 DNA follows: TGTGCCTGGAGTGAGGTGGAAGTCCGGGTCCCCCCCTACGAGCAGTACTTC. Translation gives CAWSEVEVRVPPYEQYF.

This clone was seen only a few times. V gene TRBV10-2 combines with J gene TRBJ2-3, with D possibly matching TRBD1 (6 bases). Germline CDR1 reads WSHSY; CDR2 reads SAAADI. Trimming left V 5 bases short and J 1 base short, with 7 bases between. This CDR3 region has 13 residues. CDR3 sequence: CASSRQGTDTQYF. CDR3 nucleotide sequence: TGCGCCAGCAGTCGACAGGGCACAGATACGCAGTATTTT.

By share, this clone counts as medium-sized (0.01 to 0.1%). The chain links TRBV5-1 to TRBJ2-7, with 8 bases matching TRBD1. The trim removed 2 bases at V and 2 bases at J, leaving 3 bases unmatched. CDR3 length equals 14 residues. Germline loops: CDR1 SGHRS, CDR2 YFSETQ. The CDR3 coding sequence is TGCGCCAGCAGCTTTGGACAGGGCCCCTACGAGCAGTACTTC. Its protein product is CASSFGQGPYEQYF.

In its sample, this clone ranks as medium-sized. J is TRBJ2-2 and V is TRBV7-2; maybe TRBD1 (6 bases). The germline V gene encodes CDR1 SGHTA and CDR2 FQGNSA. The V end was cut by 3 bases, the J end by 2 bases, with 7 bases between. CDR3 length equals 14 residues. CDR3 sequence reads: CASSFGTNTGELFF. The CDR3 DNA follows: TGTGCCAGCAGCTTCGGGACAAACACCGGGGAGCTGTTTTTT.

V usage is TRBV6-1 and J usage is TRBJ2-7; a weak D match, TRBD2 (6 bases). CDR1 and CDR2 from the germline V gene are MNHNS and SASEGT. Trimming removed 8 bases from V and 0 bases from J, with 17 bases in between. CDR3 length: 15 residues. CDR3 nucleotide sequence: TGTGCCAGCGAGCCAGGAGGGACCAGCTCCTACGAGCAGTACTTC. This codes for CASEPGGTSSYEQYF.

CDR3 sequence: CASGSARLQGKTYGYTF. The CDR3 nucleotides are TGTGCTAGTGGTAGCGCACGTCTGCAGGGAAAGACCTATGGCTACACCTTC. This chain links TRBV12-5 with TRBJ1-2, with a weak D call TRBD1 (5 bases). The CDR3 length is 17 residues. V lost 5 bases to trimming and J lost 4 bases, with 23 bases between them. Germline CDR1 is LGHNT and CDR2 is FRNRAP.

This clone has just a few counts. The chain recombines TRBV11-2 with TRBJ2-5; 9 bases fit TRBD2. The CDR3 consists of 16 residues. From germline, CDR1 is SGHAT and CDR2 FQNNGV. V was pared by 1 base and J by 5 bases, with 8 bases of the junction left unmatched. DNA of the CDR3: TGTGCCAGCAGCTTAGGTGGCGGGGGGGCGGGGGAGACCCAGTACTTC. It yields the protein CASSLGGGGAGETQYF.

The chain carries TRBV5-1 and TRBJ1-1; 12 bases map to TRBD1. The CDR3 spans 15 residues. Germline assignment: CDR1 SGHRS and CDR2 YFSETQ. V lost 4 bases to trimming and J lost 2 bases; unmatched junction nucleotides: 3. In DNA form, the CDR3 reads TGCGCCAGCAGCACAGGGACAGGGGGCAACACTGAAGCTTTCTTT. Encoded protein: CASSTGTGGNTEAFF.

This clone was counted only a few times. This CDR3 is CASSLLSVVSSSYNEQFF. As DNA, the CDR3 is TGTGCCAGCAGCTTATTATCGGTGGTTTCCTCCTCCTACAATGAGCAGTTCTTC. The chain uses TRBV7-2 and TRBJ2-1; D is ambiguous. Germline CDR1 reads SGHTA; CDR2 reads FQGNSA. CDR3 length: 18 residues. Trimming left V 2 bases short and J 0 bases short, with 17 bases between.

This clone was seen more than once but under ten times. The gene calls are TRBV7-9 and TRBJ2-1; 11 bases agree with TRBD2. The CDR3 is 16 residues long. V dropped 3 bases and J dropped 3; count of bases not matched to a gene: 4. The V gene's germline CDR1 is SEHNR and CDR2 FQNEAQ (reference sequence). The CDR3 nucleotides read TGTGCCAGCAGCTTTAGCGGGAGGGCCATCTACAATGAGCAGTTCTTC. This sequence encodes CASSFSGRAIYNEQFF.

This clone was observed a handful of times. The CDR3 loop is CASSFNGRDGYTF. In DNA, the CDR3 is TGCGCCAGCAGCTTCAACGGCAGGGATGGCTACACCTTC. V and J are TRBV5-1 and TRBJ1-2, with D perhaps TRBD1 (5 bases). Germline CDR1 reads SGHRS; CDR2 reads YFSETQ. This CDR3 region has 13 residues. The V end lost 2 bases, the J end lost 6 bases, and 11 bases lay between the germline ends.

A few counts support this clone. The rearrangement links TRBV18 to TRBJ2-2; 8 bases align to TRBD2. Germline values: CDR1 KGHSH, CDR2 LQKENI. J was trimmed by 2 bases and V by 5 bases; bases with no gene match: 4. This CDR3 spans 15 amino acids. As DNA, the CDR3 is TGTGCCAGCTCAAAACTAGCGGTTAACACCGGGGAGCTGTTTTTT. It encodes CASSKLAVNTGELFF.

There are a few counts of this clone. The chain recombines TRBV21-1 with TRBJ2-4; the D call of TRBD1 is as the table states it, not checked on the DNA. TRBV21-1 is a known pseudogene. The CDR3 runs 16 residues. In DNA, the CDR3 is TGTGCCAGCAGCCTCAGGGCCCCGGTAGCCAAAAACATTCAGTACTTC. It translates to CASSLRAPVAKNIQYF.

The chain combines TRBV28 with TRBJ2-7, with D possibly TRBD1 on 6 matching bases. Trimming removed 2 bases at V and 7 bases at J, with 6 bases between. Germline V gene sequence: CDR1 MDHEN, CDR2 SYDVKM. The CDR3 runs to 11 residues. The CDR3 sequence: CASSLRGEQYF. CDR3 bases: TGTGCCAGCAGTTTAAGGGGGGAGCAGTACTTC.

This CDR3 reads CASSTGGTEAFF. The CDR3 nucleotides are TGTGCCAGCAGCACAGGGGGCACTGAAGCTTTCTTT. V gene TRBV28 combines with J gene TRBJ1-1; 8 bases align to TRBD1. After removal of 6 bases from V and 4 bases from J, the junction contained 1 base not matched to a gene. There are 12 residues in the CDR3. In germline, CDR1 is MDHEN, CDR2 SYDVKM.

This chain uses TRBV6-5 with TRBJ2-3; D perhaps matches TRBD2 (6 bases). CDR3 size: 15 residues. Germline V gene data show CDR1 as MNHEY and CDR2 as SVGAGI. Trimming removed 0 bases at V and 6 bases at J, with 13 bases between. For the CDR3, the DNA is TGTGCCAGCAGTTACTCGAGGTTGCGGGGTGATACGCAGTATTTT. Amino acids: CASSYSRLRGDTQYF.

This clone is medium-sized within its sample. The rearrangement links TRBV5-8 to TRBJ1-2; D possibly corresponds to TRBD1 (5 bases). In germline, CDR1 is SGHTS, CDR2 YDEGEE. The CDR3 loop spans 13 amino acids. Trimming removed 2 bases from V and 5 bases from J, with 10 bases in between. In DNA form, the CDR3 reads TGTGCCAGCAGCTTTTCCCAGGGATATGGCTACACCTTC. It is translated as CASSFSQGYGYTF.

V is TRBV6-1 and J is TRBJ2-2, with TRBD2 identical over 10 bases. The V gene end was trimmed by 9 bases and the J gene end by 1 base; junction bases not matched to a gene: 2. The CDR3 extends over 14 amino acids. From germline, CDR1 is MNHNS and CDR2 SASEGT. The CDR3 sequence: CASLAGGNTGELFF. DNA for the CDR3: TGTGCCAGTTTAGCGGGAGGGAACACCGGGGAGCTGTTTTTT.

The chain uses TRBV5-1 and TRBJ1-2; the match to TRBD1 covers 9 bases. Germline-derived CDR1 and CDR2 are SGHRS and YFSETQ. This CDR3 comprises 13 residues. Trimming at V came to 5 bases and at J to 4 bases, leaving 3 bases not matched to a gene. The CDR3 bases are TGCGCCAGCAGAGCGGGACAGGGCTATGGCTACACCTTC. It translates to CASRAGQGYGYTF.

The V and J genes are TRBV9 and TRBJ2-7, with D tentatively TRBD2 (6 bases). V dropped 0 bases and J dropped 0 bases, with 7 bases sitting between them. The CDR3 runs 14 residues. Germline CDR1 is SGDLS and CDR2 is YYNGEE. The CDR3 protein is CASSVGGVSYEQYF. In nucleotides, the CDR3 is TGTGCCAGCAGCGTAGGGGGGGTCTCCTACGAGCAGTACTTC.

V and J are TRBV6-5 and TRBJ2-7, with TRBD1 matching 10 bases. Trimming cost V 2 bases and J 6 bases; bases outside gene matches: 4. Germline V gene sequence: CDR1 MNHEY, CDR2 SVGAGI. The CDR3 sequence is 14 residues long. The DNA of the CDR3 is TGTGCCAGCAGTTACAGGGGACAGGGGCGCGAGCAGTACTTC. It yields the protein CASSYRGQGREQYF.